This entry features one TCR beta chain sequence. The entry originates in a study of blood T cell repertoires in COVID-19. V dropped 4 bases and J dropped 6; count of bases not matched to a gene: 11. This CDR3 spans 15 amino acids. Germline values: CDR1 LNHDA, CDR2 SQIVND (reference sequence). Repertoires were generated with immunoSEQ multiplex PCR, while TCRdb's copy carries only in-frame clones and drops some. The sample has roughly 130,000 clones, roughly 85% seen once; the top ten hold approximately 3.6%. The V gene is TRBV19, the J gene TRBJ1-2; 7 bases map to TRBD1. The receptor's source is a man aged 55 to 70 with acute or convalescent COVID-19. The sample comprised peripheral blood. The CDR3 is CASSTRDSWWHGYTF. CDR3 bases: TGTGCCAGTAGTACCAGGGACAGCTGGTGGCATGGCTACACCTTC.